This T cell receptor beta chain comes out of a study of blood T cell repertoires in COVID-19. The method was immunoSEQ multiplex PCR; TCRdb's version includes in-frame clones alone and lacks a portion of them. This table holds about 150,000 clones, around 83% found once. Germline CDR1 MNHNS, CDR2 SASEGT. V lost 3 bases and J 1 base, leaving 15 bases between the germline ends. This CDR3 is 16 amino acids long. The clonotype was recovered from a woman aged 60-70 years with COVID-19, enrolled during active disease. The V and J genes are TRBV6-1 and TRBJ1-2, with TRBD1 as a possible D gene (5 bases). The material sequenced was peripheral blood. DNA of the CDR3: TGTGCCAGCAGTGAGGTCAGGGCGCCGGTTAACTATGGCTACACCTTC. Its protein product is CASSEVRAPVNYGYTF.